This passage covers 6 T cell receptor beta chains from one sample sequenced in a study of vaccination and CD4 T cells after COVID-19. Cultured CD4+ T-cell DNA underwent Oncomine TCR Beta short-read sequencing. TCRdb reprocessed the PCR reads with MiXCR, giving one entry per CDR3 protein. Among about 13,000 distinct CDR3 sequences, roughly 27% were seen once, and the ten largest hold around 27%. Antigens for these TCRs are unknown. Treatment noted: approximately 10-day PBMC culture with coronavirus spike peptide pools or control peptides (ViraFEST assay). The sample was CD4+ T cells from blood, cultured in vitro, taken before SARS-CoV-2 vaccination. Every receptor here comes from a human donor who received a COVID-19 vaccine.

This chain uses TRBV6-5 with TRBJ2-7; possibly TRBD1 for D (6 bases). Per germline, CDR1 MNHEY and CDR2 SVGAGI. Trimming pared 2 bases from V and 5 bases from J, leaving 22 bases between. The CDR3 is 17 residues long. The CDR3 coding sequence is TGTGCCAGCAGTTACCCAGGGGTAGTCGGGAAGCGTGACGAGCAGTACTTC. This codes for CASSYPGVVGKRDEQYF.

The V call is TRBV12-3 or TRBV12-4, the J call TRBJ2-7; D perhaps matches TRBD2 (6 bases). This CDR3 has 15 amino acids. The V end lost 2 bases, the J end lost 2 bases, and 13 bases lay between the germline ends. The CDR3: CASSLRGLGTYEQYF. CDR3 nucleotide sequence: TGTGCCAGCAGTTTACGGGGACTTGGTACCTACGAGCAGTACTTC.

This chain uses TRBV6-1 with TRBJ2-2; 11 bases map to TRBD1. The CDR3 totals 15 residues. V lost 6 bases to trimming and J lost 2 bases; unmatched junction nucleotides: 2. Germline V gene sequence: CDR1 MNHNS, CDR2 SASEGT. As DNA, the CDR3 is TGTGCCAGCAGCAGGACAGGGGGCAACACCGGGGAGCTGTTTTTT. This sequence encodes CASSRTGGNTGELFF.

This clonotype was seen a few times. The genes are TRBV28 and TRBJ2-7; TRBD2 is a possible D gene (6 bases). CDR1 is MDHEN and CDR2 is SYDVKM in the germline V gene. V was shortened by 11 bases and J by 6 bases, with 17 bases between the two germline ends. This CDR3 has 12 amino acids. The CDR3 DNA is TGTGCCGGAGGACGGAGGGGCACCGAGCAGTACTTC. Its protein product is CAGGRRGTEQYF.

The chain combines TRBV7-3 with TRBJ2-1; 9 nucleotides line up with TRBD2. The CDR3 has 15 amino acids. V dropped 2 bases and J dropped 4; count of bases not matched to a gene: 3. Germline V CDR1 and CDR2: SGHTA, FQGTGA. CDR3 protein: CASSLGRGGYNEQFF. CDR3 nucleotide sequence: TGTGCCAGCAGCTTAGGGCGGGGGGGGTACAATGAGCAGTTCTTC.

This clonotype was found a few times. This chain's CDR3 is CASSDRDTQYF. The CDR3 bases are TGTGCCAGCAGTGACAGAGATACGCAGTATTTT. The chain uses TRBV6-1 and TRBJ2-3; D call uncertain. From germline, CDR1 is MNHNS and CDR2 SASEGT. V was trimmed by 3 bases and J by 5 bases, leaving 3 bases between them. CDR3 length: 11 residues.